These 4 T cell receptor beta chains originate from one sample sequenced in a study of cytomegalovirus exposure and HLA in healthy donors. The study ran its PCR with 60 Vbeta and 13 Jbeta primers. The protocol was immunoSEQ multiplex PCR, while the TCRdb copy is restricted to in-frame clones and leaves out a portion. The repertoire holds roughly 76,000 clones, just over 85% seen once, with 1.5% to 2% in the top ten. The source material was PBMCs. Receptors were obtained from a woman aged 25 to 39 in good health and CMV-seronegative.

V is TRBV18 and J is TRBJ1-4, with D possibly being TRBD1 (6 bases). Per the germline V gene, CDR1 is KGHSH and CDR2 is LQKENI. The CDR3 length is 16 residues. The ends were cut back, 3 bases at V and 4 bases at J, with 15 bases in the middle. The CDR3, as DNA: TGTGCCAGCTCACCTATAGCAGGGGACCTTAATGAAAAACTGTTTTTT. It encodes CASSPIAGDLNEKLFF.

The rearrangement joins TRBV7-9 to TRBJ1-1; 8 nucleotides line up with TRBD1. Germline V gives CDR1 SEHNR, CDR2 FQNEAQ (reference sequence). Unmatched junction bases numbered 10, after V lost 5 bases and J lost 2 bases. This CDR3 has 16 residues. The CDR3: CASSALTGGFNTEAFF. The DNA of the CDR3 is TGTGCCAGCAGCGCTCTAACAGGGGGATTTAACACTGAAGCTTTCTTT.

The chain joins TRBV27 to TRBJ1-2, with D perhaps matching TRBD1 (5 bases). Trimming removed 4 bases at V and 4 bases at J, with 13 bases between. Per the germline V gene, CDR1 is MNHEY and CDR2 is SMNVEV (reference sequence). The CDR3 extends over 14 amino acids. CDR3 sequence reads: CASSSQPGPYGYTF. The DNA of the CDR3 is TGTGCCAGCAGTTCCCAACCAGGGCCCTATGGCTACACCTTC.

The CDR3 region is CASSFGLAGGVGTDTQYF. The CDR3 region has the DNA TGTGCCAGCAGCTTCGGACTAGCGGGAGGGGTGGGCACAGATACGCAGTATTTT. This chain links TRBV11-2 with TRBJ2-3; 15 bases match TRBD2. CDR1 is SGHAT and CDR2 is FQNNGV in the germline V gene. V dropped 3 bases and J dropped 1; count of bases not matched to a gene: 5. The CDR3 covers 18 residues.